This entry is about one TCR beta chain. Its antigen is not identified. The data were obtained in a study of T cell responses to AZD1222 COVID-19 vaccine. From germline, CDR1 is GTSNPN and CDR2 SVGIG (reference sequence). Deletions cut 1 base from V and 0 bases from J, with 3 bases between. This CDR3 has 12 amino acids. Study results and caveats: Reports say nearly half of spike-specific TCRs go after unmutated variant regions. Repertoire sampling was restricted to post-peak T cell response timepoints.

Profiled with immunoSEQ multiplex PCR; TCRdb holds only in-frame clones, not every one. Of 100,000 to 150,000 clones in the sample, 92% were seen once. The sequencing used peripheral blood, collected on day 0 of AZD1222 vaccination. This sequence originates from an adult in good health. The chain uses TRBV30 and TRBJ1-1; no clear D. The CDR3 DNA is TGTGCCTGGAGTGGCATGAACACTGAAGCTTTCTTT. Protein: CAWSGMNTEAFF.